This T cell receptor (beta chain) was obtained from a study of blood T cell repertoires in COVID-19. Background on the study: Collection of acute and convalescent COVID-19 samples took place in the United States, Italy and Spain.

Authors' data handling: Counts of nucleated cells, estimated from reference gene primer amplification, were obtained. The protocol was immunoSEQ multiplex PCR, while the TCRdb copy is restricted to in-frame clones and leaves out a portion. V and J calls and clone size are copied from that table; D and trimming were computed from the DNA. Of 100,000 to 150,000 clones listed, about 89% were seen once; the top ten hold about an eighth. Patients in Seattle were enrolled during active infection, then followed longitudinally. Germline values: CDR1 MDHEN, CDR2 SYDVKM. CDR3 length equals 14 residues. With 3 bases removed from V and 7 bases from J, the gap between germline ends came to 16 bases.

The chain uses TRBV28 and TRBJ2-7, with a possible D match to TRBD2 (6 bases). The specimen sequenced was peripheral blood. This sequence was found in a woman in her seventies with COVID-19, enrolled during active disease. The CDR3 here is CASSFVSQAGEQYF. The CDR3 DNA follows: TGTGCCAGCAGTTTTGTCTCCCAGGCGGGAGAGCAGTACTTC.